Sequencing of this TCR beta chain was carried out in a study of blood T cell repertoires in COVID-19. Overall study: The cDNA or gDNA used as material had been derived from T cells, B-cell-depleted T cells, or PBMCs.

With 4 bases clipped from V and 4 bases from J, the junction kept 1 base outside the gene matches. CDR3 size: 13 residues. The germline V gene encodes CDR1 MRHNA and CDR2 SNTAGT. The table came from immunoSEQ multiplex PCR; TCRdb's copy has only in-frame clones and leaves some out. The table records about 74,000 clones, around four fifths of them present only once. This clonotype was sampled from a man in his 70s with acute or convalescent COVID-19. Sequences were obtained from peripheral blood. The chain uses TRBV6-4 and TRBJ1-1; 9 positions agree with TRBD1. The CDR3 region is CASSADRGTEAFF. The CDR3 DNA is TGTGCCAGCAGTGCGGACAGGGGCACTGAAGCTTTCTTT.